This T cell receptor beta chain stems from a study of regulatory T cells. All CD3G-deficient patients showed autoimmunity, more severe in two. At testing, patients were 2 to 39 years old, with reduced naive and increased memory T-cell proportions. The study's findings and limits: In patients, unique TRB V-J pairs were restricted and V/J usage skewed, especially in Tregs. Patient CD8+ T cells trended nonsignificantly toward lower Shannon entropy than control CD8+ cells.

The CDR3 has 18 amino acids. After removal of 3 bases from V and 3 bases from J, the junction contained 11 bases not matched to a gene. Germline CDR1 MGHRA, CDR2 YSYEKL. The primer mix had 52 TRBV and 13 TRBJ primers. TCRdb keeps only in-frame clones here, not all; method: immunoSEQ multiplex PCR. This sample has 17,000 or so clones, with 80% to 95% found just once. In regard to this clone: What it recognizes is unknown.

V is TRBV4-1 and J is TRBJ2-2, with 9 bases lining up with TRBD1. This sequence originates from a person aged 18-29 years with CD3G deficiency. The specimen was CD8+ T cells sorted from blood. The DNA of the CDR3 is TGCGCCAGCAGCCATTTTTCACCGGGACAGGGTTACACCGGGGAGCTGTTTTTT. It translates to CASSHFSPGQGYTGELFF.